A single sample gave rise to the 25 T cell receptor beta chains below, sequenced in a study of blood T cells in healthy people across ages (dated by TCRdb to about 2015). Library preparation was by 5' RACE. Sequenced on an Illumina HiSeq 2500. A second PCR of roughly 7 to 11 cycles was run with a J-beta primer mix and a sample-barcoded 5' primer. TCRdb trimmed public reads at Q25 via fastp, called clones via MiXCR and kept in-frame beta chains. Each record represents a unique CDR3 protein, reported with the most common genes and DNA among its rows. For this sample the table gives about 800,000 distinct CDR3 sequences, of which around 25% were detected only once. Clones ranked in the top ten supply under 4.5% of the sample. In addition, the sample was reused for a study of T cells of mothers and their children.

Material: blood. These receptors all stem from a boy between 10 and 17 years old in good health.

The genes are TRBV28 and TRBJ1-2; D ambiguous. V was cut by 5 bases and J by 2 bases, with 12 bases left in between. Germline-derived CDR1 and CDR2 are MDHEN and SYDVKM. This CDR3 comprises 14 residues. The DNA for the CDR3 is TGTGCCAGCAGTGGGCAGTTGAGGAACTATGGCTACACCTTC. Encoded protein: CASSGQLRNYGYTF.

This clonotype was counted a few times. V gene TRBV28 combines with J gene TRBJ2-1; D is perhaps TRBD1 or TRBD2 (6 bases each). The CDR3 length is 16 residues. The ends were cut back, 6 bases at V and 2 bases at J, with 17 bases in the middle. Germline V gene sequence: CDR1 MDHEN, CDR2 SYDVKM. The DNA for the CDR3 is TGTGCCAGCAGCCGAAGGAGGGGGATCACCTACAATGAGCAGTTCTTC. Its protein is CASSRRRGITYNEQFF. Complete variable domain (other parts from reference TRBV28 and TRBJ2-1): DVKVTQSSRYLVKRTGEKVFLECVQDMDHENMFWYRQDPGLGLRLIYFSYDVKMKEKGDIPEGYSVSREKKERFSLILESASTNQTSMYLCASSRRRGITYNEQFFGPGTRLTVL.

A few counts support this clonotype. The rearrangement links TRBV20-1 to TRBJ2-6; no firm D call. The germline V gene has CDR1 DFQATT and CDR2 SNEGSKA (reference sequence). The CDR3 runs to 16 residues. The V end lost 1 base, the J end lost 2 bases, and 12 bases lay between the germline ends. CDR3: CSARGLLPTGANVLTF. CDR3 nucleotides: TGCAGTGCTAGAGGGCTCCTCCCCACTGGGGCCAACGTCCTGACTTTC.

This clonotype was recorded a few times. The V gene is TRBV7-9, the J gene TRBJ2-3; maybe TRBD1 (6 bases). Germline V gene sequence: CDR1 SEHNR, CDR2 FQNEAQ (reference sequence). V was trimmed by 5 bases and J by 2 bases, leaving 17 bases between them. The CDR3 is 16 amino acids. The CDR3 protein is CASSQPGQTVTDTQYF. CDR3 DNA: TGTGCCAGCAGCCAGCCAGGACAGACTGTCACAGATACGCAGTATTTT.

J is TRBJ2-1 and V is TRBV9; no clear D. The CDR3 is 14 amino acids. Germline assignment: CDR1 SGDLS and CDR2 YYNGEE. Trimming stripped 4 bases from V and 10 bases from J, with 18 bases between. The CDR3 DNA reads as TGTGCCAGCAGCTTTACAAACCCGGGCGTCGAGCAGTTCTTC. This encodes CASSFTNPGVEQFF.

The chain carries TRBV9 and TRBJ2-7; 13 nucleotides line up with TRBD2. The DNA matches TRBJ2-1 better at its end, which makes the J call doubtful. This CDR3 is 15 amino acids long. The V gene's germline CDR1 is SGDLS and CDR2 YYNGEE. The CDR3 loop is CASSGGLAGLGEQFF. CDR3 coding DNA: TGTGCCAGCAGCGGGGGACTAGCGGGGCTTGGGGAGCAGTTCTTC.

This clonotype was observed at least ten times. The chain uses TRBV7-2 and TRBJ1-2, with D tentatively TRBD1 (6 bases). CDR3 length: 15 amino acids. Germline CDR1 SGHTA, CDR2 FQGNSA. V was trimmed by 0 bases and J by 4 bases, leaving 12 bases between them. The CDR3 DNA sequence: TGTGCCAGCAGCTTAGCTATAGGGGGTAGCTATGGCTACACCTTC. Protein product: CASSLAIGGSYGYTF.

The rearrangement uses TRBV13 and TRBJ2-1; 8 nucleotides align to TRBD1. The CDR3 sequence is 13 residues long. Germline V CDR1 and CDR2: PRHDT, FYEKMQ (reference sequence). Trimming took 0 bases from V and 8 from J; bases not matched to a gene: 0. The DNA for the CDR3 is TGTGCCAGCAGCTTAGGGACAGGGGATGAGCAGTTCTTC. Translated: CASSLGTGDEQFF.

The rearrangement joins TRBV5-6 to TRBJ2-7; D is perhaps TRBD1 (6 bases). V was clipped by 5 bases and J by 5 bases, with 14 bases between them. CDR3 length equals 13 residues. Germline-derived CDR1 and CDR2 are SGHDT and YYEEEE. The CDR3 DNA sequence: TGTGCCAGCAGTCGTGCTCAGGGGCACGAGCAGTACTTC. Encoded protein: CASSRAQGHEQYF.

The sample holds a few counts of this clonotype. This rearrangement joins TRBV29-1 to TRBJ1-2; unclear D gene. This CDR3 is 11 amino acids long. Germline-derived CDR1 and CDR2 are SQVTM and ANQGSEA. Trimming took off 4 bases at V and 1 base at J, with 4 bases between the two ends. The CDR3 loop reads CSVGLNYGYTF. For the CDR3, the DNA is TGCAGCGTTGGACTTAACTATGGCTACACCTTC.

The V gene is TRBV27, the J gene TRBJ1-6, with TRBD1 matching over 7 bases. CDR1 is MNHEY and CDR2 is SMNVEV in the germline V gene (reference sequence). Losses at the gene ends were 3 bases for V and 3 bases for J; bases not matched to a gene: 2. The CDR3 covers 15 residues. This CDR3 is CASSLSGGYNSPLHF. DNA for the CDR3: TGTGCCAGCAGTTTGTCAGGGGGCTATAATTCACCCCTCCACTTT.

Only a few counts were recorded for this clonotype. The chain employs TRBV7-2 and TRBJ2-7; D ambiguous. The CDR3 is 12 amino acids. Trimming cost V 0 bases and J 2 bases, with 2 bases left between them. Germline CDR1 reads SGHTA; CDR2 reads FQGNSA. The CDR3 is CASSLAPYEQYF. The CDR3, as DNA: TGTGCCAGCAGCTTAGCCCCCTACGAGCAGTACTTC.

This clonotype was detected many times. The chain uses TRBV5-6 and TRBJ2-7, with D possibly being TRBD2 (6 bases). This CDR3 region has 12 residues. Germline loops: CDR1 SGHDT, CDR2 YYEEEE. V was clipped by 4 bases and J by 6 bases, with 11 bases between them. The CDR3 sequence: CASSPVGGEQYF. CDR3 nucleotide sequence: TGTGCCAGCAGCCCCGTGGGGGGCGAGCAGTACTTC.

The chain employs TRBV6-2 or TRBV6-3 and TRBJ2-5; possibly TRBD2 for D (6 bases). Trimming pared 0 bases from V and 4 bases from J, leaving 15 bases between. Germline CDR1 is MNHEY and CDR2 is SVGEGT. There are 16 residues in the CDR3. The CDR3 here is CASSYSPSAGRETQYF. CDR3 in DNA: TGTGCCAGCAGTTACTCTCCTAGCGCGGGGCGAGAGACCCAGTACTTC.

DNA of the CDR3: TGCAGCGTTGAAGGCCATGCTAGCGGGAGCTACAATGAGCAGTTCTTC. Amino acid sequence: CSVEGHASGSYNEQFF. V is TRBV29-1 and J is TRBJ2-1; TRBD2 matches at 10 bases. Germline CDR1 reads SQVTM; CDR2 reads ANQGSEA. Unmatched junction bases numbered 6, after V lost 1 base and J lost 3 bases. The CDR3 is made up of 16 amino acids.

There are a few counts of this clonotype. V and J are TRBV28 and TRBJ2-5, with 8 bases identical to TRBD1. J was trimmed by 3 bases and V by 5 bases; bases with no gene match: 8. Germline CDR1 reads MDHEN; CDR2 reads SYDVKM. The CDR3 loop spans 15 amino acids. The CDR3 DNA follows: TGTGCCAGCAGTCGCACCGGGACAGGAGAAGAGACCCAGTACTTC. It translates to CASSRTGTGEETQYF. Supplemented by reference TRBV28 and TRBJ2-5, the full variable domain reads DVKVTQSSRYLVKRTGEKVFLECVQDMDHENMFWYRQDPGLGLRLIYFSYDVKMKEKGDIPEGYSVSREKKERFSLILESASTNQTSMYLCASSRTGTGEETQYFGPGTRLLVL.

The chain uses TRBV6-6 and TRBJ2-3, with 9 bases lining up with TRBD2. V lost 1 base, J lost 5 bases, and 10 bases stayed unmatched. Germline-derived CDR1 and CDR2 are MNHNY and SVGAGI (reference sequence). This CDR3 is 17 amino acids long. CDR3 sequence (DNA): TGTGCCAGCAGTTACTTGGCTAGCGGGAATTCGGGAGATACGCAGTATTTT. Translating it yields CASSYLASGNSGDTQYF.

The chain joins TRBV6-2 or TRBV6-3 to TRBJ2-1, with TRBD2 identical over 8 bases. V gave up 4 bases and J gave up 6 bases; unmatched junction bases: 11. Looked up from germline, CDR1 is MNHEY and CDR2 is SVGEGT. This CDR3 region has 16 residues. The CDR3 coding sequence is TGTGCCAGCAGTTCCATAGCGGGAACCCTCCCCAATGAGCAGTTCTTC. As protein: CASSSIAGTLPNEQFF.

This clonotype was observed at least ten times. The gene calls are TRBV28 and TRBJ2-3, with D unresolved. CDR1 MDHEN and CDR2 SYDVKM come from the germline V gene. V was shortened by 3 bases and J by 5 bases, with 15 bases between the two germline ends. The CDR3 totals 15 residues. CDR3 in amino acids: CASSFGGNGLDTQYF. The CDR3 DNA reads as TGTGCCAGCAGTTTTGGTGGGAATGGGTTAGATACGCAGTATTTT. Using reference TRBV28 and TRBJ2-3 for the parts outside the CDR3, the full variable domain is DVKVTQSSRYLVKRTGEKVFLECVQDMDHENMFWYRQDPGLGLRLIYFSYDVKMKEKGDIPEGYSVSREKKERFSLILESASTNQTSMYLCASSFGGNGLDTQYFGPGTRLTVL.

The V gene is TRBV20-1, the J gene TRBJ2-3, with 8 bases identical to TRBD2. J lost 2 bases, V lost 6 bases, and 7 bases had no gene match. The CDR3 is made up of 14 amino acids. Germline V CDR1 and CDR2: DFQATT, SNEGSKA (reference sequence). This CDR3 is CSAITGGSTDTQYF. The DNA of the CDR3 is TGCAGTGCAATAACGGGGGGGTCCACAGATACGCAGTATTTT.

The J gene is TRBJ2-2, the V gene TRBV2; D may correspond to TRBD1 or TRBD2 (7 bases each). This CDR3 is built from 15 residues. Germline lookup yields CDR1 SNHLY and CDR2 FYNNEI. Trimming took 10 bases from V and 1 from J, leaving 16 bases between them. The CDR3 coding sequence is TGTGCCACCCAGGGGGGGCAGAAGAACACCGGGGAGCTGTTTTTT. It codes for CATQGGQKNTGELFF.

This chain joins TRBV9 and TRBJ2-7; D gene ambiguous. Germline V gene data show CDR1 as SGDLS and CDR2 as YYNGEE. With 0 bases removed from V and 6 bases from J, the gap between germline ends came to 10 bases. CDR3 size: 13 residues. The CDR3 is CASSVGAETEQYF. CDR3 in DNA: TGTGCCAGCAGCGTAGGGGCAGAGACCGAGCAGTACTTC.

This clonotype was detected a few times. The chain uses TRBV5-4 and TRBJ2-3; perhaps TRBD2 as D (6 bases). Germline V gene lookup returns CDR1 SGHNT and CDR2 YYREEE (reference sequence). V was clipped by 4 bases and J by 4 bases, with 22 bases between them. The length of the CDR3 is 17 residues. This CDR3 is CASSAGPQPGVADTQYF. In DNA form, the CDR3 reads TGTGCCAGCAGCGCGGGACCCCAGCCGGGAGTTGCAGATACGCAGTATTTT.

The V call is TRBV11-2, the J call TRBJ2-5, with D possibly TRBD1 on 5 matching bases. The J call may be incorrect, as the DNA end agrees better with TRBJ2-7. Germline V gene data show CDR1 as SGHAT and CDR2 as FQNNGV. The CDR3 totals 15 residues. This CDR3 reads CASSFGAGSSYEQYF. The CDR3 DNA reads as TGTGCCAGCAGCTTTGGGGCAGGGTCGTCCTACGAGCAGTACTTC.

The chain uses TRBV20-1 and TRBJ2-7; D is possibly TRBD2 (6 bases). V was clipped by 6 bases and J by 0 bases, with 30 bases between them. This CDR3 has 19 residues. Per germline, CDR1 DFQATT and CDR2 SNEGSKA (reference sequence). DNA for the CDR3: TGCAGTGCAACCGGAGGGTGGGGGAGGTCCTTTCGGAACTCCTACGAGCAGTACTTC. Translation gives CSATGGWGRSFRNSYEQYF.